The source of this T cell receptor (beta chain) is a study of CD8 T cells in Susac syndrome. Points from the study as a whole: The study admitted that it had a relatively small number of individuals in its TCR sequencing and HLA analysis.

CDR1 is MDHEN and CDR2 is SYDVKM in the germline V gene. This CDR3 is built from 16 residues. V dropped 4 bases and J dropped 4 bases, with 16 bases sitting between them. The RNA, about 0.5 to 1 ug, was put through reverse transcription using random hexamers. Amplification of TCR beta CDR3 by immunoSEQ multiplex PCR spanned 54 Vbeta and 13 Jbeta. TCRdb fed the immunoSEQ multiplex PCR reads into MiXCR, producing one record per CDR3 protein. The data show a few hundred thousand distinct CDR3 sequences, approximately 81% seen once. The TEMRA cells underwent FACS enrichment, while the CD8+ and CD4+ T cells underwent negative isolation. Concerning this clonotype: Its target is not known.

The gene calls are TRBV28 and TRBJ2-2, with D maybe TRBD2 (6 bases). The sample was CD8+ T cells from PBMCs. The sequence was collected from a human donor with multiple sclerosis. The CDR3 coding sequence is TGTGCCAGCAGTTCCCGGGACTTAGCCCCCACCGGGGAGCTGTTTTTT. It yields the protein CASSSRDLAPTGELFF. The complete variable domain, with remaining parts taken from reference TRBV28 and TRBJ2-2, reads DVKVTQSSRYLVKRTGEKVFLECVQDMDHENMFWYRQDPGLGLRLIYFSYDVKMKEKGDIPEGYSVSREKKERFSLILESASTNQTSMYLCASSSRDLAPTGELFFGEGSRLTVL.